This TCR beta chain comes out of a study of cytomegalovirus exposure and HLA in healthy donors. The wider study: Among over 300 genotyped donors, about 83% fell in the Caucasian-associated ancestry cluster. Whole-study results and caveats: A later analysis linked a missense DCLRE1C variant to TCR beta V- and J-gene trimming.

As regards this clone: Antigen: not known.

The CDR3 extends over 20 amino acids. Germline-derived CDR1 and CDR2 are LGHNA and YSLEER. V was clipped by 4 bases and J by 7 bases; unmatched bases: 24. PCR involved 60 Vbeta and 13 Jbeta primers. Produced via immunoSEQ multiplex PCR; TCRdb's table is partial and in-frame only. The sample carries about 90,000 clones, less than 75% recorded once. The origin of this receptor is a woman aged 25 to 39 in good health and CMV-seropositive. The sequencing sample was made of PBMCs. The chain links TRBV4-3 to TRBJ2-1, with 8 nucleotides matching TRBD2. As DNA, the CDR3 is TGCGCCAGCAGCCCGCGCCTCCTTGGGCGGGGGGCCACCAAACGGAATGAGCAGTTCTTC. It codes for CASSPRLLGRGATKRNEQFF.